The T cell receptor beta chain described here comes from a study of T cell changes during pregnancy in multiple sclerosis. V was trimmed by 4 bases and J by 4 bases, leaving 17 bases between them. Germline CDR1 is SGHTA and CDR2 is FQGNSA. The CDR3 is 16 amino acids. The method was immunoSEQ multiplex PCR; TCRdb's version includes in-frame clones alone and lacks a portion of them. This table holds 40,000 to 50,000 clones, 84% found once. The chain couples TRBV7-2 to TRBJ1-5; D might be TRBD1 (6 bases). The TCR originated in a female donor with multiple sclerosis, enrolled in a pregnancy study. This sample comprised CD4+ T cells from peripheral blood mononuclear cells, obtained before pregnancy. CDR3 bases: TGTGCCAGCAGCTCGGGAGGGGGGATCTATAATCAGCCCCAGCATTTT. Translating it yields CASSSGGGIYNQPQHF. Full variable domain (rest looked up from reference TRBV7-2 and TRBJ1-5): GAGVSQSPSNKVTEKGKDVELRCDPISGHTALYWYRQSLGQGLEFLIYFQGNSAPDKSGLPSDRFSAERTGGSVSTLTIQRTQQEDSAVYLCASSSGGGIYNQPQHFGDGTRLSIL.